One and the same sample provided the 26 T cell receptor beta chains below, sequenced in a study of blood T cell repertoires in COVID-19. Libraries were prepared by immunoSEQ multiplex PCR; TCRdb keeps only in-frame clonotypes and omits some of them. This table holds 80,000 to 95,000 clones, more than 70% found once. Sample: peripheral blood. Receptors originate from a woman older than 75 in a cohort sampled during active or convalescent COVID-19.

The chain is built from TRBV2 and TRBJ1-2; D is ambiguous. Trimming took off 3 bases at V and 0 bases at J, with 8 bases between the two ends. The germline V gene encodes CDR1 SNHLY and CDR2 FYNNEI. This CDR3 is 14 amino acids long. DNA of the CDR3: TGTGCCAGCAGTGAGGGCAGCCCTAACTATGGCTACACCTTC. Translation gives CASSEGSPNYGYTF.

The rearrangement uses TRBV5-6 and TRBJ1-4; D is possibly TRBD1 (5 bases). Trimming shortened V by 5 bases and J by 8 bases, and 19 bases separated the two germline ends. CDR1 and CDR2 from the germline V gene are SGHDT and YYEEEE. The CDR3 contains 15 residues. The CDR3 nucleotides read TGTGCCAGCAGTTTGACTTCCCGGGGGTGGGAAAAACTGTTTTTT. It is translated as CASSLTSRGWEKLFF.

The rearrangement uses TRBV30 and TRBJ2-2; TRBD1 might be the D (6 bases). V was shortened by 2 bases and J by 2 bases, with 21 bases between the two germline ends. The CDR3 is 18 amino acids. Germline CDR1 and CDR2: GTSNPN and SVGIG (reference sequence). CDR3 protein: CAWSPGTPGYYNTGELFF. The CDR3 DNA is TGTGCCTGGAGTCCCGGGACACCCGGTTACTATAACACCGGGGAGCTGTTTTTT.

The J gene is TRBJ2-3, the V gene TRBV2; 9 nucleotides align to TRBD2. The CDR3 is 16 residues long. Trimming removed 4 bases from V and 6 bases from J; junction bases left unmatched: 11. Germline CDR1 and CDR2: SNHLY and FYNNEI. The CDR3 reads CASSGLGREGDDTQYF. As DNA, the CDR3 is TGTGCCAGCAGTGGACTAGGGCGGGAGGGCGACGATACGCAGTATTTT.

CDR3 sequence: CAWSDRDSGNTIYF. DNA of the CDR3: TGTGCCTGGAGTGACCGCGACTCTGGAAACACCATATATTTT. The chain is built from TRBV30 and TRBJ1-3; D remains ambiguous. V was trimmed by 1 base and J by 0 bases, leaving 7 bases between them. The CDR3 covers 14 residues. The germline V gene has CDR1 GTSNPN and CDR2 SVGIG (reference sequence).

CDR3 loop: CATSDPTGGSYGYTF. CDR3 DNA sequence: TGTGCCACCAGTGATCCTACAGGGGGCAGCTATGGCTACACCTTC. This chain joins TRBV24-1 and TRBJ1-2; 9 bases are a match to TRBD1. Unmatched junction bases numbered 5, after V lost 3 bases and J lost 4 bases. The CDR3 is 15 amino acids. Germline CDR1 and CDR2: KGHDR and SFDVKD.

This chain connects TRBV5-6 to TRBJ1-2, with 7 nucleotides matching TRBD1. The germline V gene has CDR1 SGHDT and CDR2 YYEEEE. With V trimmed by 4 bases and J by 4 bases, 7 bases remained unmatched. The CDR3 extends over 14 amino acids. The CDR3 DNA follows: TGTGCCAGCAGCAGGGGACAGTTGGGCTATGGCTACACCTTC. Translated: CASSRGQLGYGYTF.

V usage is TRBV2 and J usage is TRBJ1-1; 7 bases fit TRBD1. The CDR3 runs 14 residues. Germline V gene lookup returns CDR1 SNHLY and CDR2 FYNNEI. J lost 0 bases, V lost 9 bases, and 7 bases had no gene match. CDR3 in amino acids: CASTRQGMNTEAFF. The CDR3 nucleotides read TGTGCCAGTACCCGACAGGGAATGAACACTGAAGCTTTCTTT.

The rearrangement uses TRBV28 and TRBJ1-5; D possibly corresponds to TRBD1 (5 bases). The CDR3 runs 17 residues. Trimming shortened V by 1 base and J by 4 bases, and 17 bases separated the two germline ends. Per the germline V gene, CDR1 is MDHEN and CDR2 is SYDVKM. The CDR3 nucleotides are TGTGCCAGCAGTTTATCTCAGGGAACGGCTTTTAATCAGCCCCAGCATTTT. It specifies CASSLSQGTAFNQPQHF.

This clone was seen once. This chain joins TRBV19 and TRBJ2-3; TRBD2 matches 8 bases. The CDR3 sequence is 14 residues long. The V segment lost 7 bases and the J segment 4 bases; nucleotides outside the gene matches: 7. The germline CDR1 and CDR2 sequences are LNHDA and SQIVND (reference sequence). CDR3 nucleotide sequence: TGTGCCAGTAACGACGGGAGGGCCCCAGATACGCAGTATTTT. It is translated as CASNDGRAPDTQYF.

This sequence joins TRBV28 and TRBJ1-5, with D uncertain. The CDR3 spans 15 residues. Trimming removed 3 bases from V and 2 bases from J, with 11 bases in between. Germline CDR1 and CDR2: MDHEN and SYDVKM. The CDR3 bases are TGTGCCAGCAGTTTCCGGAGCGGGGGCAATCAGCCCCAGCATTTT. Translating gives CASSFRSGGNQPQHF.

V gene TRBV27 combines with J gene TRBJ1-2, with a weak D call TRBD1 (5 bases). Germline values: CDR1 MNHEY, CDR2 SMNVEV (reference sequence). V shed 6 bases and J shed 7 bases, with 18 bases lying between them. The CDR3 covers 14 residues. The CDR3 region is CASRISRTRCGYTF. CDR3 sequence (DNA): TGTGCCAGCAGAATCTCACGGACAAGGTGTGGCTACACCTTC.

The chain links TRBV7-3 to TRBJ2-5; 9 bases fit TRBD2. V shed 5 bases, J shed 5 bases, and the junction held 9 bases outside the gene matches. The CDR3 length is 15 residues. Germline lookup yields CDR1 SGHTA and CDR2 FQGTGA. In DNA form, the CDR3 reads TGTGCCAGCAGCCCCATGGCGGGAGGGCCGGAGACCCAGTACTTC. It encodes CASSPMAGGPETQYF.

As to this clone: The junction departs from germline at one end; a sequencing error may be responsible. The DNA of the CDR3 is TGTGCCACCAGTTCTCTAGGCTATAGCTACACCTTC. This translates into CATSSLGYSYTF. The rearrangement links TRBV24-1 to TRBJ1-2; unclear D gene. The CDR3 is 12 residues long. The germline V gene has CDR1 KGHDR and CDR2 SFDVKD.

The rearrangement uses TRBV29-1 and TRBJ1-1; D ambiguous. V lost 1 base to trimming and J lost 9 bases, with 9 bases between them. The germline gives CDR1 SQVTM, CDR2 ANQGSEA. CDR3 length: 11 residues. CDR3 sequence reads: CSVEGGPKAFF. The DNA of the CDR3 is TGCAGCGTTGAAGGAGGGCCTAAAGCTTTCTTT.

CDR3 nucleotide sequence: TGTGCCAGCAGCTTCCCGGGAGCCGCGAACACCGGGGAGCTGTTTTTT. Protein sequence: CASSFPGAANTGELFF. The chain recombines TRBV7-8 with TRBJ2-2; weak D call: TRBD2 (6 bases). Germline CDR1 and CDR2: SGHVS and FQNEAQ. The V end was cut by 3 bases, the J end by 0 bases, with 11 bases between. The CDR3 sequence is 16 residues long.

This chain uses TRBV5-1 with TRBJ2-3; 8 nucleotides agree with TRBD1. This CDR3 region has 15 residues. Trimming took 4 bases from V and 4 from J; bases not matched to a gene: 8. Germline assignment: CDR1 SGHRS and CDR2 YFSETQ. The CDR3 DNA sequence: TGCGCCAGCAGCACGACAGGGGCCGGCTCAGATACGCAGTATTTT. The encoded protein is CASSTTGAGSDTQYF.

This chain uses TRBV19 with TRBJ2-3; D is perhaps TRBD1 (6 bases). Germline V gene data show CDR1 as LNHDA and CDR2 as SQIVND (reference sequence). V lost 0 bases, J lost 1 base, and 11 bases lay in between. The CDR3 is made up of 16 amino acids. The CDR3 loop is CASSIELQGRTDTQYF. For the CDR3, the DNA is TGTGCCAGTAGTATAGAACTACAGGGCCGCACAGATACGCAGTATTTT.

CDR3 in DNA: TGTGCCAGCAGTGTCACGGGACACGTCGTCTCTGGGGCCAACGTCCTGACTTTC. As protein: CASSVTGHVVSGANVLTF. The chain has TRBV28 and TRBJ2-6, with D maybe TRBD1 (6 bases). The CDR3 runs 18 residues. Trimming left V 5 bases short and J 0 bases short, with 17 bases between. Germline CDR1 is MDHEN and CDR2 is SYDVKM.

CDR3 nucleotides: TGTGCCAGCAGCGGCTCAGCGGGAGGGATCACAGATACGCAGTATTTT. Translation gives CASSGSAGGITDTQYF. The J gene is TRBJ2-3, the V gene TRBV9; 10 nucleotides line up with TRBD2. V lost 3 bases, J lost 2 bases, and 6 bases stayed unmatched. The CDR3 is 16 residues long. The V gene's germline CDR1 is SGDLS and CDR2 YYNGEE.

The chain employs TRBV19 and TRBJ1-2, with 7 bases that match TRBD1. With 6 bases clipped from V and 4 bases from J, the junction kept 2 bases outside the gene matches. CDR1 and CDR2 (germline): LNHDA, SQIVND (reference sequence). This CDR3 has 12 residues. The DNA of the CDR3 is TGTGCCAGTAGGCAGGGGGTCTATGGCTACACCTTC. Translated, it gives CASRQGVYGYTF.

This chain links TRBV10-3 with TRBJ1-2; possible D gene TRBD1, 6 bases. Deletions cut 6 bases from V and 4 bases from J, with 12 bases between. CDR1 ENHRY and CDR2 SYGVKD come from the germline V gene. The length of the CDR3 is 13 residues. The CDR3 sequence: CAIRDSSLYGYTF. In DNA form, the CDR3 reads TGTGCCATCAGGGACAGTAGCCTCTATGGCTACACCTTC.

J is TRBJ2-2 and V is TRBV9, with a tentative D call TRBD1 (5 bases). The CDR3 sequence is 16 residues long. Germline-derived CDR1 and CDR2 are SGDLS and YYNGEE. V was cut by 0 bases and J by 1 base, with 10 bases left in between. The CDR3 loop is CASSVGWTMNTGELFF. The DNA for the CDR3 is TGTGCCAGCAGCGTAGGGTGGACAATGAACACCGGGGAGCTGTTTTTT.

The rearrangement joins TRBV3-1 (or the pseudogene TRBV3-2) to TRBJ1-2; perhaps TRBD1 as D (6 bases). The CDR3 has 14 amino acids. V was trimmed by 3 bases and J by 8 bases, leaving 16 bases between them. CDR1 is LGHDT, CDR2 YNNKEL, per germline (reference sequence). The CDR3 DNA reads TGTGCCAGCAGCCAGGAACGGGACAATAGAGGCTACACCTTC. Translating it yields CASSQERDNRGYTF.

A few counts support this clone. This sequence joins TRBV5-1 and TRBJ1-2, with 8 positions matching TRBD1. The CDR3 runs to 14 residues. Unmatched junction bases numbered 14, after V lost 9 bases and J lost 7 bases. Germline V gene lookup returns CDR1 SGHRS and CDR2 YFSETQ. The CDR3 DNA reads as TGCGCCACCTCGACAGGGGAGGGGATTGGTGGCTACACCTTC. It translates to CATSTGEGIGGYTF.

The J gene is TRBJ1-1, the V gene TRBV19; no definite D call. The CDR3 totals 15 residues. Germline V gene sequence: CDR1 LNHDA, CDR2 SQIVND (reference sequence). V was trimmed by 9 bases and J by 0 bases, leaving 17 bases between them. The CDR3 spells CASNPGGGLNTEAFF. CDR3 DNA: TGTGCCAGCAACCCGGGTGGAGGCTTGAACACTGAAGCTTTCTTT.